This is a list of T cell receptor beta chains from one sample in a study of blood T cell repertoires in COVID-19. The assay was immunoSEQ multiplex PCR, and TCRdb's table has in-frame clones only and misses some. Among 250,000 to 350,000 clones listed, around 87% were seen once. The sequencing sample was made of peripheral blood. These receptors all stem from a woman in her forties or fifties who had recovered from COVID-19. CDR3s include the opening cysteine and the closing phenylalanine or tryptophan. The order of the fields is J gene, D gene, clone size, V gene, CDR3 protein, CDR3 DNA. D genes are given only for firm matches. For some rows the clone size is stated as once, few or many, or as a class when expanded; others skip it.

TRBJ1-2 NA NA TRBV29-1 CSVEGGYGYTF TGCAGCGTTGAAGGCGGGTATGGCTACACCTTC
TRBJ2-7 NA NA TRBV30 CAWTSGGSSYEQYF TGTGCCTGGACCAGTGGGGGGAGCTCCTACGAGCAGTACTTC
TRBJ1-3 NA NA TRBV2 CASKIRIAENTIYF TGTGCCAGCAAGATACGGATTGCGGAGAACACCATATATTTT
TRBJ2-1 NA NA TRBV18 CASSPTSGAVYNEQFF TGTGCCAGCTCACCCACCTCAGGGGCGGTATACAATGAGCAGTTCTTC
TRBJ1-4 NA NA TRBV19 CASEGGAGGEKLFF TGTGCCAGCGAAGGAGGGGCCGGTGGGGAAAAACTGTTTTTT
TRBJ2-2 TRBD1 NA TRBV4-3 CASSQDRSSGWDTGELFF TGCGCCAGCAGCCAGGACAGGTCCTCGGGGTGGGACACCGGGGAGCTGTTTTTT
TRBJ1-1 NA NA TRBV6-5 CASSSQGAVNTEAFF TGTGCCAGCAGTTCGCAAGGGGCGGTGAACACTGAAGCTTTCTTT
TRBJ2-1 NA NA TRBV19 CASRGLRGTGNEQFF TGTGCCAGTAGGGGACTCCGGGGCACGGGCAATGAGCAGTTCTTC
TRBJ2-1 NA NA TRBV5-1 CASSAGQGLPSYNEQFF TGCGCCAGCAGCGCGGGCCAGGGGTTACCCTCCTACAATGAGCAGTTCTTC
TRBJ2-2 NA NA TRBV23-1 CASSQPPTSSPNTGELFF TGCGCCAGCAGTCAACCCCCGACTAGTTCGCCGAACACCGGGGAGCTGTTTTTT
TRBJ1-4 NA few TRBV20-1 CSASSGNEKLFF TGCAGTGCCAGTTCAGGGAATGAAAAACTGTTTTTT
TRBJ1-1 NA few TRBV30 CAWRTKAERGRDTEAFF TGTGCCTGGAGAACGAAAGCAGAACGCGGTCGGGACACTGAAGCTTTCTTT
TRBJ2-3 NA NA TRBV28 CASSGGSTDTQYF TGTGCCAGCAGCGGCGGTAGCACAGATACGCAGTATTTT
TRBJ2-1 NA NA TRBV6-6 CASSGRMFEQFF TGTGCCAGCAGCGGGAGAATGTTTGAGCAGTTCTTC
TRBJ2-2 NA NA TRBV6-5 CASSYRSTGEVGELFF TGTGCCAGCAGTTACCGCTCGACAGGAGAAGTCGGGGAGCTGTTTTTT
TRBJ2-1 NA NA TRBV29-1 CSAPGRGDNEQFF TGCAGCGCGCCTGGCAGGGGGGACAATGAGCAGTTCTTC
TRBJ2-7 NA NA TRBV6-5 CASSFPESEQYF TGTGCCAGCAGTTTCCCTGAGAGTGAGCAGTACTTC
TRBJ2-1 TRBD2 NA TRBV4-1 CASSQERVREGNEQFF TGCGCCAGCAGCCAAGAACGGGTGCGGGAGGGCAATGAGCAGTTCTTC
TRBJ1-6 TRBD1 NA TRBV19 CASSAGQGAYSPLHF TGTGCCAGTAGTGCCGGACAGGGCGCGTATTCACCCCTCCACTTT
TRBJ2-7 NA NA TRBV4-3 CASSQDLNLVDEQYF TGCGCCAGCAGCCAAGATCTAAACCTGGTGGACGAGCAGTACTTC
TRBJ2-5 NA once TRBV6-2/TRBV6-3 CASSYFGETQYF TGTGCCAGCAGTTACTTCGGGGAGACCCAGTACTTC
TRBJ2-7 NA NA TRBV9 CASSDQVAHEQYF TGTGCCAGCAGCGACCAGGTAGCGCACGAGCAGTACTTC
TRBJ1-2 TRBD1 NA TRBV12-3/TRBV12-4 CASSTRTGQTTF TGTGCCAGCAGTACACGGACAGGCCAGACAACCTTC
TRBJ2-1 TRBD2 once TRBV18 CASSLVAGAGNEQFF TGTGCCAGCTCATTAGTAGCGGGAGCCGGCAATGAGCAGTTCTTC
TRBJ1-2 NA NA TRBV10-1 CASSLEENYGYTF TGCGCCAGCAGCCTTGAGGAAAACTATGGCTACACCTTC